This entry is about one T cell receptor beta chain. It was during active infection that Seattle patients were enrolled and then longitudinally followed. The CDR3 has 13 amino acids. CDR1 is SGDLS, CDR2 YYNGEE, per germline. The V end was cut by 4 bases, the J end by 10 bases, with 14 bases between. The sample originates from a study of blood T cell repertoires in COVID-19. The overall study: The United States, Italy and Spain were the sources of the acute and convalescent COVID-19 samples. From T cells, B-cell-depleted T cells, or PBMCs came the material, which was cDNA or gDNA.

Only in-frame clones appear in the TCRdb table, and some are missing; sequencing was by immunoSEQ multiplex PCR. The table has 150,000 to 200,000 clones, roughly 82% seen once. The sequencing sample was made of peripheral blood. The sequence derives from a woman aged 35 to 49 with COVID-19, enrolled during active disease. J is TRBJ1-4 and V is TRBV9, with a possible D match to TRBD1 (5 bases). Here the CDR3 reads CASSPDVGGKLFF. The CDR3 region has the DNA TGTGCCAGCAGCCCAGACGTGGGGGGAAAACTGTTTTTT.